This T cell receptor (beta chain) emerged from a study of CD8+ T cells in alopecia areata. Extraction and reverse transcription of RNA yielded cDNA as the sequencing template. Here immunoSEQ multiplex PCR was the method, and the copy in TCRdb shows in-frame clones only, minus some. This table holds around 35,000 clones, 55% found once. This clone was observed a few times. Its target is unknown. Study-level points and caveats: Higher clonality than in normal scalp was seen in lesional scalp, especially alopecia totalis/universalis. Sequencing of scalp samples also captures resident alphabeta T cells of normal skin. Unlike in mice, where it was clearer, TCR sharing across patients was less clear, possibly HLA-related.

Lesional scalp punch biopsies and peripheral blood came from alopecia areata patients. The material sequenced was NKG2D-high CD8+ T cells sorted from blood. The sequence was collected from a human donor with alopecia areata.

The CDR3 here is CASSPGQGRSEQFF. The CDR3 DNA is TGTGCCAGCAGTCCCGGACAGGGTCGGAGTGAGCAGTTCTTC. V usage is TRBV28 and J usage is TRBJ2-1; the match to TRBD1 covers 8 bases. Trimming at V came to 5 bases and at J to 9 bases, leaving 9 bases not matched to a gene. Germline values: CDR1 MDHEN, CDR2 SYDVKM. The CDR3 consists of 14 residues. Full variable domain (remainder filled in from reference TRBV28 and TRBJ2-1): DVKVTQSSRYLVKRTGEKVFLECVQDMDHENMFWYRQDPGLGLRLIYFSYDVKMKEKGDIPEGYSVSREKKERFSLILESASTNQTSMYLCASSPGQGRSEQFFGPGTRLTVL.